This record looks at one T cell receptor beta chain sequence and its context. Its matching antigen is unknown. This specimen comes from a study of cytomegalovirus exposure and HLA in healthy donors. Overall study context: A previous analysis identified approximately 110 million unique TCR beta sequences derived from approximately 190 million T cells.

Whole-study results and caveats: As a later analysis showed, a missense DCLRE1C variant was linked to trimming of TCR beta V- and J-genes.

Germline assignment: CDR1 SNHLY and CDR2 FYNNEI. With 6 bases clipped from V and 5 bases from J, the junction kept 3 bases outside the gene matches. This CDR3 is 12 amino acids long. The PCR contained 60 Vbeta and 13 Jbeta primers. Here immunoSEQ multiplex PCR was the method, and the copy in TCRdb shows in-frame clones only, minus some. The specimen's table records about 51,000 clones. The receptor's source is a man in his forties in good health and CMV-seropositive. Sequencing was performed on PBMCs. This chain uses TRBV2 with TRBJ2-5; 7 nucleotides match TRBD2. In DNA, the CDR3 is TGTGCCAGCAGGGGGGAGGGCGAGACCCAGTACTTC. Encoded protein: CASRGEGETQYF.